This TCR beta chain was recorded in a study of blood T cell repertoires in COVID-19. The table came from immunoSEQ multiplex PCR; TCRdb's copy has only in-frame clones and leaves some out. The sample shows 90,000 to 130,000 clones, 82% of them seen only once. Germline assignment: CDR1 SGHAT and CDR2 FQNNGV. Losses at the gene ends were 5 bases for V and 6 bases for J; bases not matched to a gene: 14. The CDR3 is 16 residues long. This sequence was found in a woman between 55 and 75 years old with acute or convalescent COVID-19. Material: peripheral blood. The chain combines TRBV11-2 with TRBJ2-7, with 9 bases matching TRBD1. The CDR3 bases are TGTGCCAGCAGCCTCATTCGGGGACAGGGTCCCCGCGAGCAGTACTTC. Amino acid sequence: CASSLIRGQGPREQYF.